The 26 T cell receptor beta chains in this list originate from one sample, sequenced in a study of T cell repertoires in cytomegalovirus infection. TCRdb called the reads again in MiXCR, with one record for every CDR3 protein. The sample carries under 200,000 distinct CDR3 sequences, 8% to 10% recorded once. Sequencing was carried out using PBMCs. The source of these receptors is a human donor in good health (CMV status not recorded). Some clones in this sample may be carry-over from other donors' samples.

Many counts were recorded for this clonotype. J is TRBJ2-7 and V is TRBV7-2; 8 bases are shared with TRBD1. CDR1 is SGHTA, CDR2 FQGNSA, per germline. V was pared by 8 bases and J by 2 bases, with 8 bases of the junction left unmatched. CDR3 length: 14 amino acids. CDR3 protein: CASRPDRGPYEQYF. The CDR3 bases are TGTGCCAGCCGCCCCGACAGGGGTCCCTACGAGCAGTACTTC. Variable domain in full (rest from reference TRBV7-2 and TRBJ2-7): GAGVSQSPSNKVTEKGKDVELRCDPISGHTALYWYRQSLGQGLEFLIYFQGNSAPDKSGLPSDRFSAERTGGSVSTLTIQRTQQEDSAVYLCASRPDRGPYEQYFGPGTRLTVT.

Only a few counts were recorded for this clonotype. The chain couples TRBV20-1 to TRBJ2-2, with 9 bases fitting TRBD2. J lost 2 bases, V lost 3 bases, and 10 bases had no gene match. The CDR3 has 17 amino acids. CDR1 is DFQATT and CDR2 is SNEGSKA in the germline V gene (reference sequence). CDR3 sequence: CSARGSGLAGNTGELFF. The CDR3, as DNA: TGCAGTGCTAGGGGGTCCGGGCTAGCGGGAAACACCGGGGAGCTGTTTTTT.

This clonotype was seen at least ten times. The chain employs TRBV14 and TRBJ2-4; unclear D gene. Trimming removed 3 bases from V and 8 bases from J, with 5 bases in between. This CDR3 has 11 amino acids. The germline V gene has CDR1 SGHDN and CDR2 FVKESK. This chain's CDR3 is CASSHGDIQYF. CDR3 sequence (DNA): TGTGCCAGCAGCCACGGCGACATTCAGTACTTC.

The chain has TRBV6-6 and TRBJ2-1, with D possibly matching TRBD1 (6 bases). CDR3 size: 14 residues. Trimming removed 0 bases at V and 8 bases at J, with 11 bases between. Germline V gene data show CDR1 as MNHNY and CDR2 as SVGAGI (reference sequence). The CDR3 nucleotides read TGTGCCAGCAGTTACTCGTCCAGGGGACATGAGCAGTTCTTC. This translates into CASSYSSRGHEQFF.

This clonotype turned up a few times. The chain couples TRBV9 to TRBJ2-1, with no clear D. The CDR3 spans 13 residues. Germline CDR1 SGDLS, CDR2 YYNGEE. Trimming took 0 bases from V and 8 from J, leaving 9 bases between them. CDR3 sequence (DNA): TGTGCCAGCAGCGTAGCTCTCGGCGATGAGCAGTTCTTC. It is translated as CASSVALGDEQFF. Combining the CDR3 with reference TRBV9 and TRBJ2-1 gives the whole variable domain DSGVTQTPKHLITATGQRVTLRCSPRSGDLSVYWYQQSLDQGLQFLIQYYNGEERAKGNILERFSAQQFPDLHSELNLSSLELGDSALYFCASSVALGDEQFFGPGTRLTVL.

The chain couples TRBV10-2 to TRBJ2-1; TRBD1 might be the D (6 bases). Per the germline V gene, CDR1 is WSHSY and CDR2 is SAAADI. There are 13 residues in the CDR3. CDR3 loop: CRSVGGLGNEQFF. CDR3 nucleotide sequence: TGCAGATCCGTAGGGGGTCTTGGGAATGAGCAGTTCTTC.

This clonotype came up many times. The chain recombines TRBV6-2 or TRBV6-3 with TRBJ1-5, with TRBD1 as a possible D gene (5 bases). V was pared by 2 bases and J by 0 bases, with 5 bases between. This CDR3 region has 14 residues. Germline V gene sequence: CDR1 MNHEY, CDR2 SVGEGT. The CDR3 spells CASSYGGSNQPQHF. CDR3 coding DNA: TGTGCCAGCAGTTACGGGGGTAGCAATCAGCCCCAGCATTTT.

The table lists this clonotype with a few counts. The J gene is TRBJ1-1, the V gene TRBV6-2 or TRBV6-3; 8 nucleotides line up with TRBD1. Germline V CDR1 and CDR2: MNHEY, SVGEGT. CDR3 length: 12 residues. J lost 1 base, V lost 11 bases, and 3 bases had no gene match. CDR3 bases: TGTGCCGTCGGACAGGGGAACACTGAAGCTTTCTTT. This encodes CAVGQGNTEAFF.

This clonotype appeared many times. The J gene is TRBJ2-2, the V gene TRBV7-6, with D perhaps matching TRBD2 (5 bases). V lost 3 bases, J lost 2 bases, and 13 bases lay in between. The CDR3 covers 16 residues. The germline CDR1 and CDR2 sequences are SGHVS and FNYEAQ. CDR3 sequence (DNA): TGTGCCAGCAGCTTTGCAACCAGCGGCAACACCGGGGAGCTGTTTTTT. This encodes CASSFATSGNTGELFF.

A remark on this clonotype: A read error may be the cause here, since a much bigger clone is one base away. The chain has TRBV7-6 and TRBJ2-1, with D tentatively TRBD1 or TRBD2 (5 bases each). The germline gives CDR1 SGHVS, CDR2 FNYEAQ. The CDR3 contains 16 residues. DNA of the CDR3: TGTGCCAGCAGCTTAGGTCTGGGGCAGGGACGTAATGAGCATTTCTTC. It specifies CASSLGLGQGRNEHFF.

This clonotype occurred many times. V is TRBV6-6 and J is TRBJ1-5, with D unclear. Germline values: CDR1 MNHNY, CDR2 SVGAGI (reference sequence). The CDR3 runs to 14 residues. Trimming took 8 bases from V and 4 from J, leaving 15 bases between them. The DNA of the CDR3 is TGTGCCAGCGCGTTCCGGACGGTAAATCAGCCCCAGCATTTT. This gives the protein CASAFRTVNQPQHF.

On this clonotype: A much more abundant neighbour one base away suggests this may be a read error. The chain combines TRBV19 with TRBJ2-7; 10 bases fit TRBD2. Germline CDR1 reads LNHDA; CDR2 reads SQIVND (reference sequence). The CDR3 has 16 amino acids. CDR3 DNA sequence: TGTGCCAGTAAGTGGTCTAGCGGGGGACCTACCTACGTGCAGTACTTC. Encoded protein: CASKWSSGGPTYVQYF.

In its sample, this clonotype was seen many times. The rearrangement uses TRBV28 and TRBJ2-7; D remains ambiguous. The CDR3 contains 17 residues. CDR1 is MDHEN and CDR2 is SYDVKM in the germline V gene. Trimming stripped 6 bases from V and 2 bases from J, with 23 bases between. For the CDR3, the DNA is TGTGCCAGCAGCTCCCAATGGTTGGTAGCAAAGCCCTACGAGCAGTACTTC. Translation gives CASSSQWLVAKPYEQYF.

This clonotype was observed a few times. The chain joins TRBV12-3 or TRBV12-4 to TRBJ1-1; D is uncertain. The CDR3 totals 13 residues. V was pared by 8 bases and J by 2 bases, with 12 bases between. CDR3 in amino acids: CASVIHGNTEAFF. The CDR3 DNA follows: TGTGCCAGCGTTATACATGGAAACACTGAAGCTTTCTTT.

This clonotype has just a few counts. The rearrangement links TRBV6-2 or TRBV6-3 to TRBJ2-1; no clear D gene. Germline-derived CDR1 and CDR2 are MNHEY and SVGEGT. The CDR3 covers 14 residues. V lost 0 bases, J lost 6 bases, and 9 bases lay in between. The DNA for the CDR3 is TGTGCCAGCAGTTACTCCGTGGCAGGCAATGAGCAGTTCTTC. Its protein product is CASSYSVAGNEQFF.

This clonotype has ten or more counts. The gene calls are TRBV4-3 and TRBJ1-5; 10 bases are shared with TRBD1. The CDR3 is 15 amino acids. The V gene end was trimmed by 3 bases and the J gene end by 6 bases; junction bases not matched to a gene: 5. Germline CDR1 LGHNA, CDR2 YSLEER. In DNA form, the CDR3 reads TGCGCCAGCAGCCACGAGACAGGGGGCGGTCAGCCCCAGCATTTT. Translation gives CASSHETGGGQPQHF.

In its sample, this clonotype was seen many times. The J gene is TRBJ2-7, the V gene TRBV28; 11 bases line up with TRBD1. The CDR3 has 15 residues. V shed 4 bases, J shed 0 bases, and the junction held 2 bases outside the gene matches. The V gene's germline CDR1 is MDHEN and CDR2 SYDVKM. In DNA form, the CDR3 reads TGTGCCAGCAGTTACGGGACAGGGGGCTCCTACGAGCAGTACTTC. This codes for CASSYGTGGSYEQYF.

This clonotype was seen repeatedly, ten times or more. The chain has TRBV7-9 and TRBJ2-7; the D gene could be TRBD1 or TRBD2 (5 bases each). Germline V gene sequence: CDR1 SEHNR, CDR2 FQNEAQ (reference sequence). The CDR3 extends over 14 amino acids. V was shortened by 1 base and J by 2 bases, with 9 bases between the two germline ends. The DNA of the CDR3 is TGTGCCAGCAGCTTAGTGGGGGAACCCTACGAGCAGTACTTC. It translates to CASSLVGEPYEQYF.

The table lists this clonotype with many counts. The chain combines TRBV6-2 or TRBV6-3 with TRBJ1-1; 8 nucleotides line up with TRBD1. CDR1 and CDR2 (germline): MNHEY, SVGEGT. The CDR3 has 15 amino acids. V shed 6 bases and J 4 bases; nucleotides not matched to a gene: 10. CDR3 nucleotide sequence: TGTGCCAGCAGGTTATGGAGGACAGGGCCCACTGAAGCTTTCTTT. Its translation: CASRLWRTGPTEAFF.

This clonotype was seen a handful of times. The gene calls are TRBV28 and TRBJ2-3, with TRBD1 matching 7 bases. Germline trimming cut 8 bases from V and 0 bases from J; bases unmatched to any gene: 2. Germline V CDR1 and CDR2: MDHEN, SYDVKM. The CDR3 is 13 residues long. The CDR3 loop is CASRDSSTDTQYF. CDR3 nucleotide sequence: TGTGCCAGCCGGGACAGTAGCACAGATACGCAGTATTTT.

This clonotype was observed a handful of times. The rearrangement links TRBV7-9 to TRBJ2-1; TRBD2 matches at 7 bases. There are 14 residues in the CDR3. The J segment lost 6 bases and the V segment lost 0 bases, leaving 2 bases of the junction unmatched. Germline V gene data show CDR1 as SEHNR and CDR2 as FQNEAQ (reference sequence). In DNA, the CDR3 is TGTGCCAGCAGCTTAGCTCGACTAGCCAATGAGCAGTTCTTC. Protein: CASSLARLANEQFF.

This clonotype was seen more than once but under ten times. The chain has TRBV4-3 and TRBJ1-1; weak D call: TRBD1 (5 bases). CDR3 length equals 14 residues. V was shortened by 0 bases and J by 4 bases, with 9 bases between the two germline ends. The germline V gene has CDR1 LGHNA and CDR2 YSLEER. The CDR3 is CASSQETVGTEAFF. CDR3 in DNA: TGCGCCAGCAGCCAAGAGACAGTTGGCACTGAAGCTTTCTTT.

This clonotype was counted a few times. V usage is TRBV10-3 and J usage is TRBJ2-1; 9 nucleotides match TRBD1. Per the germline V gene, CDR1 is ENHRY and CDR2 is SYGVKD. With V trimmed by 3 bases and J by 4 bases, 4 bases remained unmatched. CDR3 length: 15 amino acids. CDR3 in DNA: TGTGCCATCAGTGAATCGACAGGGGGGTACAATGAGCAGTTCTTC. This codes for CAISESTGGYNEQFF.

Ten or more counts support this clonotype. J is TRBJ1-6 and V is TRBV28; 10 positions match TRBD1. This CDR3 is built from 16 residues. V was pared by 5 bases and J by 7 bases, with 8 bases of the junction left unmatched. The germline V gene encodes CDR1 MDHEN and CDR2 SYDVKM. The CDR3 region is CASSVHMGQGNSPLHF. The CDR3 coding sequence is TGTGCCAGCAGTGTACATATGGGACAGGGGAATTCACCCCTCCACTTT.

The J gene is TRBJ2-3, the V gene TRBV19; either TRBD1 or TRBD2 may supply D (6 bases each). The germline CDR1 and CDR2 sequences are LNHDA and SQIVND (reference sequence). This CDR3 is 14 amino acids long. With 2 bases removed from V and 2 bases from J, the gap between germline ends came to 8 bases. The CDR3 is CASSISGATDTQYF. The CDR3 nucleotides are TGTGCCAGTAGTATATCGGGGGCCACAGATACGCAGTATTTT.

This clonotype occurred a few times. The CDR3 region is CSASGLAGGIDTQYF. The CDR3, as DNA: TGCAGTGCTAGTGGACTAGCGGGGGGGATCGATACGCAGTATTTT. The chain employs TRBV20-1 and TRBJ2-3, with TRBD2 matching 15 bases. This CDR3 contains 15 residues. The junction had 4 bases not matched to a gene; V was cut back by 3 bases and J by 6 bases. Germline CDR1 reads DFQATT; CDR2 reads SNEGSKA (reference sequence).